A single sample is the source of the 26 T cell receptor beta chains below, sequenced in a study of cytomegalovirus exposure and HLA in healthy donors. A multiplex PCR was run with 60 Vbeta primers and 13 Jbeta primers. Clones were sequenced by immunoSEQ multiplex PCR, and TCRdb holds only the in-frame ones, with some missing. Here the sample spans tens of thousands of clones, around 66% being singletons. Sequencing input: PBMCs. These receptors were obtained from a male donor in good health and CMV-seropositive.

J is TRBJ2-3 and V is TRBV6-1; 8 bases are a match to TRBD2. The V and J ends lost 6 bases and 6 bases, in that order; junction bases with no gene match: 8. The CDR3 extends over 14 amino acids. Germline-derived CDR1 and CDR2 are MNHNS and SASEGT. The CDR3 bases are TGTGCCAGCAGCAGAGCGGGAGTACCCGATACGCAGTATTTT. Translated: CASSRAGVPDTQYF.

The chain carries TRBV18 and TRBJ1-2; D is unclear. The CDR3 loop spans 11 amino acids. CDR1 and CDR2 from the germline V gene are KGHSH and LQKENI. Trimming stripped 4 bases from V and 7 bases from J, with 7 bases between. DNA of the CDR3: TGTGCCAGCTCACAAACGAGTGGCTACACCTTC. Translated: CASSQTSGYTF.

V and J are TRBV5-1 and TRBJ1-1, with D perhaps matching TRBD1 (6 bases). This CDR3 region has 15 residues. V lost 4 bases to trimming and J lost 5 bases, with 18 bases between them. The V gene's germline CDR1 is SGHRS and CDR2 YFSETQ. The chain's CDR3 is CASSLSQGFSTEAFF. Here the CDR3 DNA reads TGCGCCAGCAGCCTGTCACAGGGTTTCAGTACTGAAGCTTTCTTT.

With respect to this clone: Other DNA sequences in this specimen translate into the identical CDR3. V and J are TRBV27 and TRBJ2-3, with unresolved D. This CDR3 is 15 amino acids long. Trimming removed 2 bases from V and 6 bases from J, with 15 bases in between. Germline-derived CDR1 and CDR2 are MNHEY and SMNVEV (reference sequence). The CDR3 loop reads CASSLNPTRVDTQYF. The DNA for the CDR3 is TGTGCCAGCAGTTTAAACCCGACAAGAGTCGATACGCAGTATTTT.

The V call is TRBV12-5, the J call TRBJ2-7, with 8 bases identical to TRBD1. The junction had 6 bases not matched to a gene; V was cut back by 0 bases and J by 2 bases. The CDR3 is made up of 16 amino acids. Per the germline V gene, CDR1 is LGHNT and CDR2 is FRNRAP. In DNA, the CDR3 is TGTGCTAGTGGTTTGGTCAGGGGGCGCGGGACCTACGAGCAGTACTTC. Translated, it gives CASGLVRGRGTYEQYF.

V gene TRBV10-1 combines with J gene TRBJ1-4, with 8 bases identical to TRBD1. This CDR3 comprises 15 residues. The junction had 5 bases not matched to a gene; V was cut back by 4 bases and J by 4 bases. The V gene's germline CDR1 is WNHNN and CDR2 SYGVQD (reference sequence). In DNA form, the CDR3 reads TGCGCCAGCAGTGCTCTACAGGGGGATAATGAAAAACTGTTTTTT. Amino acid sequence: CASSALQGDNEKLFF.

A single count supports this clone. This chain uses TRBV6-6 with TRBJ2-7; a possible D gene is TRBD1 (5 bases). The germline V gene has CDR1 MNHNY and CDR2 SVGAGI (reference sequence). The CDR3 spans 16 residues. Trimming removed 2 bases at V and 1 base at J, with 15 bases between. CDR3 residues: CASSYAQGLGSYEQYF. The CDR3 DNA reads as TGTGCCAGCAGTTACGCCCAGGGATTGGGGTCCTACGAGCAGTACTTC.

The rearrangement joins TRBV6-6 to TRBJ1-4, with 10 bases lining up with TRBD1. The CDR3 loop spans 15 amino acids. With 0 bases clipped from V and 7 bases from J, the junction kept 2 bases outside the gene matches. Germline V gene sequence: CDR1 MNHNY, CDR2 SVGAGI (reference sequence). In DNA, the CDR3 is TGTGCCAGCAGTTACTCGGGACAGGGGAGTGAAAAACTGTTTTTT. Amino acid sequence: CASSYSGQGSEKLFF.

The sample holds a few counts of this clone. CDR3 sequence: CASSSFNTEAFF. The CDR3 coding sequence is TGTGCCAGCAGCTCATTTAACACTGAAGCTTTCTTT. The chain has TRBV7-9 and TRBJ1-1, with no clear D. Between the trimmed V and J ends, which lost 4 bases and 2 bases, there was a span of 5 bases. The CDR3 contains 12 residues. Per the germline V gene, CDR1 is SEHNR and CDR2 is FQNEAQ (reference sequence).

The chain uses TRBV19 and TRBJ2-7; 8 bases map to TRBD1. Germline trimming cut 4 bases from V and 1 base from J; bases unmatched to any gene: 9. The germline V gene has CDR1 LNHDA and CDR2 SQIVND (reference sequence). The CDR3 covers 16 residues. The DNA for the CDR3 is TGTGCCAGTAGTACCCGACTGGGACAGGTGTCCTACGAGCAGTACTTC. Residues: CASSTRLGQVSYEQYF.

The CDR3 here is CASSLDAGGGSEQFF. The CDR3 DNA follows: TGCGCCAGCAGCTTGGACGCGGGAGGCGGGAGTGAGCAGTTCTTC. The chain joins TRBV5-1 to TRBJ2-1; 8 positions agree with TRBD2. The CDR3 is made up of 15 amino acids. The trim removed 0 bases at V and 9 bases at J, leaving 8 bases unmatched. Germline V gene data show CDR1 as SGHRS and CDR2 as YFSETQ.

The chain joins TRBV10-1 to TRBJ2-2; maybe TRBD2 (6 bases). V lost 8 bases to trimming and J lost 2 bases, with 9 bases between them. The CDR3 has 13 amino acids. Germline loops: CDR1 WNHNN, CDR2 SYGVQD (reference sequence). The CDR3 DNA sequence: TGCGCCAGCGCGGGATCCAACACCGGGGAGCTGTTTTTT. Its translation is CASAGSNTGELFF.

This clone was seen a handful of times. The chain is built from TRBV7-3 and TRBJ2-2, with D possibly matching TRBD2 (7 bases). The CDR3 is made up of 15 amino acids. V shed 5 bases and J shed 7 bases, with 17 bases lying between them. Germline V gives CDR1 SGHTA, CDR2 FQGTGA. CDR3 DNA: TGTGCCAGCAGCCCCGGGGGCGGGGGTATCGGGGAGCTGTTTTTT. Translated: CASSPGGGGIGELFF. The full variable domain, rest sourced from reference TRBV7-3 and TRBJ2-2, is GAGVSQTPSNKVTEKGKYVELRCDPISGHTALYWYRQSLGQGPEFLIYFQGTGAADDSGLPNDRFFAVRPEGSVSTLKIQRTERGDSAVYLCASSPGGGGIGELFFGEGSRLTVL.

This clone turned up a few times. This rearrangement joins TRBV7-6 to TRBJ2-3; no firm D call. Germline loops: CDR1 SGHVS, CDR2 FNYEAQ. The CDR3 extends over 15 amino acids. The V gene lost 3 bases and the J gene lost 0 bases, with 10 bases spanning the gap. The CDR3 DNA sequence: TGTGCCAGCAGCTTGCACGGGTTTAGCACAGATACGCAGTATTTT. It is translated as CASSLHGFSTDTQYF.

The genes are TRBV5-1 and TRBJ2-5, with D possibly matching TRBD2 (6 bases). The CDR3 is 15 residues long. Trimming left V 1 base short and J 2 bases short, with 12 bases between. CDR1 is SGHRS and CDR2 is YFSETQ in the germline V gene. The CDR3, as DNA: TGCGCCAGCAGCTTGAGGGGCGGGATTCAAGAGACCCAGTACTTC. Residues: CASSLRGGIQETQYF.

CDR3 bases: TGTGCCAGCAGCTTTACGCGGGGGTTTCGAGGCAATCAGCCCCAGCATTTT. Translation gives CASSFTRGFRGNQPQHF. The chain combines TRBV7-9 with TRBJ1-5, with D perhaps matching TRBD1 (5 bases). The V end was cut by 3 bases, the J end by 2 bases, with 17 bases between. Germline assignment: CDR1 SEHNR and CDR2 FQNEAQ (reference sequence). This CDR3 is built from 17 residues. The entire variable domain, with the rest obtained from reference TRBV7-9 and TRBJ1-5, is as follows: DTGVSQNPRHKITKRGQNVTFRCDPISEHNRLYWYRQTLGQGPEFLTYFQNEAQLEKSRLLSDRFSAERPKGSFSTLEIQRTEQGDSAMYLCASSFTRGFRGNQPQHFGDGTRLSIL.

This clone has a single count. The V and J genes are TRBV11-3 and TRBJ1-6; D unresolved. This CDR3 is built from 15 residues. V dropped 1 base and J dropped 7 bases, with 11 bases sitting between them. Germline assignment: CDR1 SGHNT and CDR2 YENEEA. In nucleotides, the CDR3 is TGTGCCAGCAGCTTAGGTGAAGGAGAAAATTCACCCCTCCACTTT. Protein: CASSLGEGENSPLHF.

The chain links TRBV6-5 to TRBJ2-1; D is possibly TRBD2 (6 bases). The V end was cut by 0 bases, the J end by 10 bases, with 13 bases between. Germline CDR1 MNHEY, CDR2 SVGAGI. The CDR3 contains 14 residues. This CDR3 reads CASSYSEGLGEQFF. The CDR3 coding sequence is TGTGCCAGCAGTTACTCGGAGGGCCTTGGGGAGCAGTTCTTC.

The V gene is TRBV19, the J gene TRBJ1-4; TRBD1 aligns across 10 bases. Germline V lookup: CDR1 LNHDA, CDR2 SQIVND (reference sequence). The CDR3 length is 15 residues. The CDR3: CGTWDRGPVGEKLFF. Here the CDR3 DNA reads TGTGGCACCTGGGACAGGGGACCTGTGGGGGAAAAACTGTTTTTT.

V usage is TRBV27 and J usage is TRBJ1-2, with no clear D. The CDR3 totals 16 residues. The V gene's germline CDR1 is MNHEY and CDR2 SMNVEV (reference sequence). V was shortened by 0 bases and J by 7 bases, with 18 bases between the two germline ends. CDR3 protein: CASSLSWNPVGSGYTF. DNA of the CDR3: TGTGCCAGCAGTTTATCTTGGAACCCGGTTGGGAGTGGCTACACCTTC.

This chain uses TRBV18 with TRBJ1-5; 10 bases map to TRBD1. CDR3 length: 14 residues. Trimming removed 6 bases from V and 5 bases from J; junction bases left unmatched: 4. CDR1 is KGHSH and CDR2 is LQKENI in the germline V gene. The CDR3, as DNA: TGTGCCAGCTCCCCCGGGACAGGGGATCAGCCCCAGCATTTT. It encodes CASSPGTGDQPQHF.

The V and J genes are TRBV4-1 and TRBJ2-3; 11 bases match TRBD2. The CDR3 totals 17 residues. The ends lost 5 bases at V and 4 bases at J; junction bases unmatched: 11. Germline lookup yields CDR1 MGHRA and CDR2 YSYEKL. CDR3 nucleotide sequence: TGCGCCAGCAGCTCTAGGATAGCGGGAGGGACGGCAGATACGCAGTATTTT. Amino acid sequence: CASSSRIAGGTADTQYF.

The chain carries TRBV7-2 and TRBJ2-7; the match to TRBD2 covers 9 bases. The CDR3 consists of 16 residues. CDR1 is SGHTA and CDR2 is FQGNSA in the germline V gene. The V gene end was trimmed by 3 bases and the J gene end by 5 bases; junction bases not matched to a gene: 11. This CDR3 reads CASSLAFPSGANEQYF. CDR3 DNA: TGTGCCAGCAGCTTGGCCTTCCCTAGCGGGGCAAACGAGCAGTACTTC.

The chain uses TRBV9 and TRBJ1-6; tentatively, D is TRBD1 (5 bases). The CDR3 consists of 14 residues. Germline CDR1 reads SGDLS; CDR2 reads YYNGEE. With 0 bases removed from V and 7 bases from J, the gap between germline ends came to 8 bases. CDR3 region: CASSVDGGNSPLHF. DNA of the CDR3: TGTGCCAGCAGCGTAGACGGGGGGAATTCACCCCTCCACTTT.

This clone was found a few times. V gene TRBV4-1 combines with J gene TRBJ2-3; 10 positions match TRBD1. The CDR3 contains 15 residues. The trim removed 6 bases at V and 6 bases at J, leaving 9 bases unmatched. Germline CDR1 and CDR2: MGHRA and YSYEKL. The CDR3 nucleotides read TGCGCCAGCAGGCCCAGAGGGACAGGGGAGGATACGCAGTATTTT. Residues: CASRPRGTGEDTQYF.

This clone was seen more than once but under ten times. V usage is TRBV6-6 and J usage is TRBJ1-1; D is possibly TRBD1 (5 bases). V was pared by 6 bases and J by 5 bases, with 16 bases between. CDR1 is MNHNY and CDR2 is SVGAGI in the germline V gene (reference sequence). The length of the CDR3 is 14 residues. CDR3 in amino acids: CASSDSGGTTEAFF. The CDR3 DNA reads TGTGCCAGCAGCGACTCGGGGGGGACGACTGAAGCTTTCTTT.